Listed here are 28 T cell receptor beta chains from one sample, sequenced in a study of identical twins. TCRdb itself ran the 5' RACE reads through MiXCR, one entry per CDR3 protein. This table holds 1.5 million to 2 million distinct CDR3 sequences, about 30% found once. Sequenced material: cord blood. Every receptor here comes from a newborn girl in good health.

V and J are TRBV2 and TRBJ2-1, with D possibly called TRBD1 or TRBD2 (6 bases each). Germline V gives CDR1 SNHLY, CDR2 FYNNEI. The CDR3 length is 14 residues. The V end lost 6 bases, the J end lost 7 bases, and 16 bases lay between the germline ends. CDR3 amino acids: CASRRDLGGNEQFF. In DNA form, the CDR3 reads TGTGCCAGCAGAAGGGACTTAGGGGGGAATGAGCAGTTCTTC.

This clonotype was detected many times. V usage is TRBV3-1 and J usage is TRBJ2-4; TRBD2 matches at 7 bases. Unmatched junction bases numbered 5, after V lost 4 bases and J lost 8 bases. Germline CDR1 LGHDT, CDR2 YNNKEL (reference sequence). The CDR3 loop spans 13 amino acids. The CDR3 DNA sequence: TGTGCCAGCAGCCTCGGGGGGTCGGACATTCAGTACTTC. It yields the protein CASSLGGSDIQYF. The full variable domain, in which reference TRBV3-1 and TRBJ2-4 provide the parts outside the CDR3, is DTAVSQTPKYLVTQMGNDKSIKCEQNLGHDTMYWYKQDSKKFLKIMFSYNNKELIINETVPNRFSPKSPDKAHLNLHINSLELGDSAVYFCASSLGGSDIQYFGAGTRLSVL.

This clonotype was observed many times. V is TRBV30 and J is TRBJ1-2; D gene uncertain. The germline V and J ends were trimmed by 2 bases and 2 bases, with 6 bases remaining between them. The CDR3 has 12 residues. Germline CDR1 reads GTSNPN; CDR2 reads SVGIG (reference sequence). CDR3 sequence: CAWSPQNYGYTF. Written as DNA, the CDR3 is TGTGCCTGGAGTCCACAAAACTATGGCTACACCTTC.

The chain couples TRBV13 to TRBJ1-1; a weak D match, TRBD1 (6 bases). Deletions cut 6 bases from V and 4 bases from J, with 21 bases between. There are 16 residues in the CDR3. The V gene's germline CDR1 is PRHDT and CDR2 FYEKMQ (reference sequence). The CDR3 region is CASRLKPRRGGTEAFF. In nucleotides, the CDR3 is TGTGCCAGCAGGTTAAAGCCCCGGAGAGGGGGCACTGAAGCTTTCTTT.

The gene calls are TRBV3-1 and TRBJ2-1; possible D gene TRBD2, 6 bases. CDR3 length: 16 residues. Trimming took 2 bases from V and 5 from J, leaving 16 bases between them. Per the germline V gene, CDR1 is LGHDT and CDR2 is YNNKEL (reference sequence). The CDR3 loop reads CASSQRSSVKNNEQFF. The CDR3 coding sequence is TGTGCCAGCAGCCAACGCTCTAGCGTGAAAAACAATGAGCAGTTCTTC.

In this sample, this clonotype turned up a few times. The rearrangement joins TRBV27 to TRBJ2-7; the match to TRBD1 covers 7 bases. The CDR3 is 14 residues long. Germline CDR1 MNHEY, CDR2 SMNVEV (reference sequence). Trimming removed 4 bases from V and 7 bases from J; junction bases left unmatched: 10. CDR3 bases: TGTGCCAGCAGTTCTCCGGGACAGATGGGGGAGCAGTACTTC. Translating gives CASSSPGQMGEQYF.

This clonotype was detected only a few times. This chain connects TRBV27 to TRBJ1-2; TRBD1 agrees at 7 bases. J was trimmed by 3 bases and V by 6 bases; bases with no gene match: 10. The CDR3 is 15 amino acids. The germline CDR1 and CDR2 sequences are MNHEY and SMNVEV (reference sequence). CDR3 nucleotide sequence: TGTGCCAGCAGCCCTAATGTGGGACAGCACTATGGCTACACCTTC. This translates into CASSPNVGQHYGYTF.

As for this clonotype: One end of the junction does not line up with germline, which may come from a read error. The CDR3 sequence: CASRFSGSSYEQYF. CDR3 coding DNA: TGTGCCAGCAGGTTCAGCGGGAGCTCCTACGAACAGTACTTC. This chain joins TRBV7-9 and TRBJ2-7; 8 bases map to TRBD2. This CDR3 comprises 14 residues. The germline CDR1 and CDR2 sequences are SEHNR and FQNEAQ (reference sequence).

This clonotype was observed a few times. This chain connects TRBV28 to TRBJ2-1; possibly TRBD2 for D (5 bases). This CDR3 comprises 15 residues. Trimming left V 3 bases short and J 0 bases short, with 9 bases between. The germline gives CDR1 MDHEN, CDR2 SYDVKM. In nucleotides, the CDR3 is TGTGCCAGCAGTTTTGAGGGTCACTCCTACAATGAGCAGTTCTTC. It is translated as CASSFEGHSYNEQFF.

The CDR3 reads CASRVWNEAFF. CDR3 nucleotides: TGTGCCAGTAGGGTTTGGAATGAAGCTTTCTTT. J is TRBJ1-1 and V is TRBV19; D not certain. This CDR3 comprises 11 residues. The germline V gene encodes CDR1 LNHDA and CDR2 SQIVND (reference sequence). V dropped 6 bases and J dropped 7 bases, with 9 bases sitting between them. Full variable domain (missing parts from reference TRBV19 and TRBJ1-1): DGGITQSPKYLFRKEGQNVTLSCEQNLNHDAMYWYRQDPGQGLRLIYYSQIVNDFQKGDIAEGYSVSREKKESFPLTVTSAQKNPTAFYLCASRVWNEAFFGQGTRLTVV.

As regards this clonotype: The junction departs from germline at one end; a sequencing error may be responsible. This sequence joins TRBV5-1 and TRBJ1-4; D call uncertain. Germline V lookup: CDR1 SGHRS, CDR2 YFSETQ. This CDR3 has 16 residues. DNA for the CDR3: TGCGCCGGCAGCTCCTCCTCAGCGCTGGGGAATGAAAAACTGTTTTTT. This codes for CAGSSSSALGNEKLFF.

The chain uses TRBV3-1 and TRBJ2-1; D is ambiguous. From germline, CDR1 is LGHDT and CDR2 YNNKEL (reference sequence). The V and J ends lost 5 bases and 1 base respectively, with 12 bases between them. This CDR3 is built from 15 residues. The CDR3: CASSSSSRSYNEQFF. CDR3 nucleotide sequence: TGTGCCAGCAGCTCCTCCAGTAGGTCCTACAATGAGCAGTTCTTC.

A few counts support this clonotype. The chain carries TRBV11-2 and TRBJ1-4, with a possible D match to TRBD1 (6 bases). The germline CDR1 and CDR2 sequences are SGHAT and FQNNGV. The CDR3 is made up of 18 amino acids. Trimming removed 5 bases at V and 6 bases at J, with 25 bases between. CDR3 coding DNA: TGTGCCAGCAGCCTATTCCAGCCCTCCGGACAGATCTATGAAAAACTGTTTTTT. It encodes CASSLFQPSGQIYEKLFF.

This clonotype was observed a few times. This chain links TRBV20-1 with TRBJ1-4; 9 positions agree with TRBD1. This CDR3 region has 18 residues. V was pared by 6 bases and J by 0 bases, with 14 bases of the junction left unmatched. Germline V lookup: CDR1 DFQATT, CDR2 SNEGSKA (reference sequence). For the CDR3, the DNA is TGCAGTGCCATCGAACAGGGGGCCTTACGATCAACTAATGAAAAACTGTTTTTT. This gives the protein CSAIEQGALRSTNEKLFF.

The DNA for the CDR3 is TGTGCCACCAGTGACCAACCCGGGACTGAAGCTTTCTTT. Encoded protein: CATSDQPGTEAFF. V usage is TRBV24-1 and J usage is TRBJ1-1, with D unresolved. The CDR3 extends over 13 amino acids. The germline V gene has CDR1 KGHDR and CDR2 SFDVKD. V dropped 4 bases and J dropped 5 bases, with 10 bases sitting between them.

The chain recombines TRBV24-1 with TRBJ2-1; TRBD2 matches at 7 bases. The J call may be wrong; the DNA end is better matched by TRBJ2-7. CDR3 length equals 16 residues. Germline loops: CDR1 KGHDR, CDR2 SFDVKD. CDR3 in amino acids: CATSDSGLLSYNEQYF. In DNA, the CDR3 is TGTGCCACCAGTGACTCGGGACTACTATCCTACAATGAGCAGTACTTC.

CDR3 amino acids: CASRATGTLTEKLFF. As DNA, the CDR3 is TGTGCCAGCAGGGCTACCGGGACGTTGACGGAAAAACTGTTTTTT. The V gene is TRBV28, the J gene TRBJ1-4; the D gene is possibly TRBD1 (5 bases). The germline V and J ends were trimmed by 6 bases and 8 bases, with 19 bases remaining between them. CDR3 length: 15 amino acids. Germline loops: CDR1 MDHEN, CDR2 SYDVKM.

This clonotype is a singleton in its sample. The chain links TRBV5-1 to TRBJ1-6, with 9 nucleotides matching TRBD1. The junction had 14 bases not matched to a gene; V was cut back by 4 bases and J by 6 bases. The CDR3 runs to 18 residues. The germline V gene encodes CDR1 SGHRS and CDR2 YFSETQ. CDR3 protein: CASSMLFSGTGFNSPLHF. CDR3 DNA sequence: TGCGCCAGCAGCATGCTCTTCTCCGGGACAGGGTTTAATTCACCCCTCCACTTT.

As to this clonotype: A much larger clone sits a single nucleotide away, making a read error possible. The V call is TRBV4-2, the J call TRBJ2-7; unclear D gene. The J call is uncertain, as TRBJ2-5 better fits the DNA end. This CDR3 contains 14 residues. CDR1 and CDR2 from the germline V gene are LGHNA and YNFKEQ. The CDR3 coding sequence is TGTGCCAGCAGCCAAGTGACGGACCGAGAGACCCAGTACTTC. This codes for CASSQVTDRETQYF.

The rearrangement links TRBV3-1 to TRBJ2-1; no definite D call. The CDR3 length is 13 residues. Between the trimmed V and J ends, which lost 3 bases and 13 bases, there was a span of 16 bases. Germline loops: CDR1 LGHDT, CDR2 YNNKEL (reference sequence). CDR3 residues: CASSHYVSETQFF. CDR3 in DNA: TGTGCCAGCAGCCACTATGTGTCGGAGACCCAGTTCTTC.

This clonotype was observed a handful of times. The chain has TRBV5-1 and TRBJ2-7; 9 bases are shared with TRBD2. The CDR3 length is 15 residues. Germline V gene data show CDR1 as SGHRS and CDR2 as YFSETQ. The ends lost 2 bases at V and 7 bases at J; junction bases unmatched: 10. The CDR3 sequence is CASSFRLAGLDEQYF. DNA of the CDR3: TGCGCCAGCAGCTTTAGGCTAGCGGGACTCGATGAGCAGTACTTC.

This clonotype was detected only a few times. The rearrangement uses TRBV21-1 and TRBJ2-5; TRBD1 is taken as the D call from the table, unchecked against the DNA. TRBJ2-7 matches the DNA end more closely, so the J call is doubtful. TRBV21-1 is flagged as a pseudogene. The CDR3 has 13 amino acids. The CDR3 DNA sequence: TGTGCCAGCAGCAAGGGACCCGCCTGCGAGCAGTACTTC. Translation gives CASSKGPACEQYF.

This sequence joins TRBV2 and TRBJ2-1, with 9 bases that match TRBD2. The V gene end was trimmed by 3 bases and the J gene end by 7 bases; junction bases not matched to a gene: 10. This CDR3 comprises 16 residues. Germline V lookup: CDR1 SNHLY, CDR2 FYNNEI. Written as DNA, the CDR3 is TGTGCCAGCAGTGAGTGGGCGGGGGGGCCCGTGAATGAGCAGTTCTTC. Translated, it gives CASSEWAGGPVNEQFF.

In this sample, this clonotype turned up a few times. This CDR3 reads CASTPAAPTDTQYF. In DNA form, the CDR3 reads TGTGCCAGCACCCCCGCGGCCCCCACAGATACGCAGTATTTT. The chain links TRBV6-5 to TRBJ2-3; D gene ambiguous. This CDR3 is 14 amino acids long. Trimming shortened V by 7 bases and J by 2 bases, and 13 bases separated the two germline ends. The V gene's germline CDR1 is MNHEY and CDR2 SVGAGI.

The chain has TRBV6-6 and TRBJ1-1; possibly TRBD1 for D (6 bases). The V end lost 0 bases, the J end lost 1 base, and 9 bases lay between the germline ends. Germline CDR1 MNHNY, CDR2 SVGAGI (reference sequence). The CDR3 loop spans 15 amino acids. The CDR3 here is CASSYSRGQNTEAFF. The DNA of the CDR3 is TGTGCCAGCAGTTACTCGCGGGGGCAGAACACTGAAGCTTTCTTT.

This clonotype has just a few counts. CDR3 sequence reads: CSARRQGASTNIQYF. In DNA form, the CDR3 reads TGCAGTGCTAGACGACAGGGGGCTTCAACAAACATTCAGTACTTC. The rearrangement links TRBV20-1 to TRBJ2-4; TRBD1 agrees at 10 bases. The CDR3 is made up of 15 amino acids. V was pared by 2 bases and J by 6 bases, with 7 bases of the junction left unmatched. Germline CDR1 reads DFQATT; CDR2 reads SNEGSKA (reference sequence).

This clonotype has a count of ten or more. This chain links TRBV5-1 with TRBJ2-1; 8 bases fit TRBD2. The CDR3 is 15 residues long. CDR1 SGHRS and CDR2 YFSETQ come from the germline V gene. V shed 3 bases and J 2 bases; nucleotides not matched to a gene: 4. The CDR3 protein is CASSSLTSAYNEQFF. The CDR3 nucleotides read TGCGCCAGCAGCTCCTTGACTAGCGCCTACAATGAGCAGTTCTTC.

The chain links TRBV28 to TRBJ2-1; 14 bases agree with TRBD2. V was pared by 3 bases and J by 1 base, with 5 bases of the junction left unmatched. This CDR3 spans 18 amino acids. CDR1 and CDR2 from the germline V gene are MDHEN and SYDVKM. The CDR3 sequence is CASSFAGLAGESYNEQFF. The CDR3 nucleotides read TGTGCCAGCAGTTTTGCGGGACTAGCGGGAGAATCCTACAATGAGCAGTTCTTC.